These T cell receptor beta chains were read from a single sample in a study of T cells in localized non-small cell lung cancer. The data were produced by immunoSEQ multiplex PCR, yet TCRdb's version contains in-frame clones alone and is incomplete. The sample has 25,000 to 35,000 clones, 85% to 90% seen once; the top ten hold just under 3%. Here the sequenced sample was peripheral blood, taken before any cancer treatment. These receptors were collected from a female donor at least 60 years old with stage I lung adenocarcinoma. The CDR3 runs from the conserved cysteine through the conserved F or W. D genes are given only for firm matches. Clone sizes are given selectively: once, few, many, or a class where the clone is expanded.

V gene	J gene	clone size	D gene	CDR3 length	CDR3 protein	CDR3 DNA
TRBV4-1	TRBJ2-5	NA	TRBD2	16	CASSQPRTSGGETQYF	TGCGCCAGCAGCCAACCGAGGACTAGCGGGGGAGAGACCCAGTACTTC
TRBV4-2	TRBJ1-4	once	NA	15	CASSQSGGPAEKLFF	TGTGCCAGCAGCCAATCGGGGGGCCCGGCGGAAAAACTGTTTTTT
TRBV6-5	TRBJ2-7	NA	NA	13	CASSSDSSYEQYF	TGTGCCAGCAGTTCCGACAGCTCCTACGAGCAGTACTTC
TRBV28	TRBJ1-1	NA	TRBD1	14	CASSSGQGRTEAFF	TGTGCCAGCAGTTCCGGACAGGGGAGGACTGAAGCTTTCTTT
TRBV9	TRBJ2-1	NA	TRBD2	15	CASSETSGNYNEQFF	TGTGCCAGCAGCGAGACTAGCGGGAACTACAATGAGCAGTTCTTC
TRBV6-6	TRBJ1-2	NA	TRBD1	13	CASRPRQGGGYTF	TGTGCCAGCAGACCAAGACAGGGTGGGGGCTACACCTTC
TRBV7-9	TRBJ2-3	few	TRBD2	17	CASSPFGLAEATDTQYF	TGTGCCAGCAGCCCTTTCGGACTAGCGGAGGCCACAGATACGCAGTATTTT
TRBV6-1	TRBJ2-1	once	NA	12	CASSEGWDEQFF	TGTGCCAGCAGTGAGGGTTGGGATGAGCAGTTCTTC
TRBV5-5	TRBJ2-7	NA	TRBD2	16	CASSLWGTSGTYEQYF	TGTGCCAGCAGCTTGTGGGGGACTAGCGGAACCTACGAGCAGTACTTC
TRBV5-1	TRBJ1-2	NA	NA	12	CASSLRGAGYTF	TGCGCCAGCAGCTTGCGGGGTGCTGGCTACACCTTC
TRBV4-1	TRBJ2-7	NA	TRBD2	19	CASSQVGGRARVSSYEQYF	TGCGCCAGCAGCCAAGTCGGAGGGAGGGCCCGGGTAAGCTCCTACGAGCAGTACTTC
TRBV7-2	TRBJ2-3	NA	TRBD2	19	CASSLGPTTSWEVTDTQYF	TGTGCCAGCAGCTTAGGCCCCACGACTAGCTGGGAGGTAACAGATACGCAGTATTTT
TRBV18	TRBJ2-1	NA	NA	16	CASSPPARMTYNEQFF	TGTGCCAGCTCACCACCCGCTCGTATGACCTACAATGAGCAGTTCTTC
TRBV19	TRBJ1-2	NA	NA	13	CASSFQGTIGYTF	TGTGCCAGTAGTTTTCAGGGGACGATCGGCTACACCTTC
TRBV29-1	TRBJ1-1	NA	NA	15	CSVEDRVRSYTEAFF	TGCAGCGTTGAAGATAGGGTGCGTAGTTACACTGAAGCTTTCTTT
TRBV5-1	TRBJ2-5	NA	NA	11	CASSLQETQYF	TGCGCCAGCAGCCTCCAAGAGACCCAGTACTTC
TRBV7-8	TRBJ2-3	NA	TRBD2	17	CASSLKSRREYTDTQYF	TGTGCCAGCAGCTTAAAGTCGCGGCGGGAGTACACAGATACGCAGTATTTT
TRBV5-1	TRBJ2-5	NA	NA	15	CASSLGATTQETQYF	TGCGCCAGCAGCTTAGGGGCGACCACCCAAGAGACCCAGTACTTC
TRBV5-1	TRBJ2-7	few	NA	14	CASSLAETATEQYF	TGCGCCAGCAGCTTGGCCGAGACGGCGACAGAGCAGTACTTC
TRBV14	TRBJ2-1	NA	NA	15	CASSQDSGMTREQFF	TGTGCCAGCAGCCAAGATAGCGGTATGACTCGCGAGCAGTTCTTC
TRBV18	TRBJ2-4	NA	NA	15	CASSPPSSPGNIQYF	TGTGCCAGCTCACCACCGTCCAGCCCGGGCAACATTCAGTACTTC
TRBV7-6	TRBJ2-1	NA	TRBD2	16	CASSLVGGRAVDEQFF	TGTGCCAGCAGCTTAGTTGGCGGGAGGGCCGTGGATGAGCAGTTCTTC
TRBV19	TRBJ1-2	NA	TRBD1	14	CASSIMAGGYGYTF	TGTGCCAGTAGTATCATGGCAGGGGGCTATGGCTACACCTTC
TRBV5-1	TRBJ1-1	NA	NA	14	CASSAWTANTEAFF	TGCGCCAGCAGCGCCTGGACAGCGAACACTGAAGCTTTCTTT
TRBV9	TRBJ2-2	once	NA	14	CASKASAYTGELFF	TGTGCCAGCAAGGCTAGCGCGTACACCGGGGAGCTGTTTTTT
TRBV4-3	TRBJ2-1	NA	NA	15	CASSQDTSSYNEQFF	TGCGCCAGCAGCCAAGACACGAGCTCCTACAATGAGCAGTTCTTC
TRBV19	TRBJ1-3	NA	TRBD1	17	CASTSPPGQGRGNTIYF	TGTGCCAGTACCTCACCCCCGGGACAGGGTCGCGGAAACACCATATATTTT
TRBV7-6	TRBJ2-5	NA	TRBD1	17	CASSLSSGQGFGETQYF	TGTGCCAGCAGCTTATCCAGCGGACAGGGGTTCGGGGAGACCCAGTACTTC
TRBV5-1	TRBJ2-5	NA	NA	16	CASSLTGANLQETQYF	TGCGCCAGCAGCTTGACCGGTGCCAACCTCCAAGAGACCCAGTACTTC
TRBV21-1	TRBJ2-2	NA	NA	18	CASSIKASLVPSAGELFF	TGTGCCAGCAGCATAAAGGCGTCCCTGGTCCCTAGCGCCGGGGAGCTGTTTTTT
TRBV5-1	TRBJ2-3	NA	NA	13	CASTDHVGDTQYF	TGCGCCAGCACGGACCACGTGGGGGATACGCAGTATTTT
TRBV10-3	TRBJ1-1	few	NA	14	CAIRVGGQNTEAFF	TGTGCCATCAGGGTCGGGGGGCAGAACACTGAAGCTTTCTTT
TRBV29-1	TRBJ2-1	once	TRBD1	14	CSVHRQGHRNEQFF	TGCAGCGTGCACCGACAGGGTCATCGGAATGAGCAGTTCTTC
TRBV29-1	TRBJ2-3	NA	NA	14	CSVARSDPTDTQYF	TGCAGCGTTGCCAGATCCGACCCCACAGATACGCAGTATTTT
TRBV5-1	TRBJ1-1	few	NA	11	CASSWGTEAFF	TGCGCCAGCAGCTGGGGCACTGAAGCTTTCTTT
TRBV10-1	TRBJ1-3	NA	NA	15	CASGGGLSLGNTIYF	TGCGCCAGCGGCGGAGGATTAAGCCTAGGAAACACCATATATTTT
TRBV11-2	TRBJ2-3	NA	NA	15	CASSLDLGGADTQYF	TGTGCCAGCAGCTTAGATTTGGGGGGCGCAGATACGCAGTATTTT
TRBV28	TRBJ1-5	few	NA	17	CASSFWGTRQREQPQHF	TGTGCCAGCAGTTTTTGGGGGACCCGCCAACGAGAACAGCCCCAGCATTTT
TRBV9	TRBJ2-3	once	TRBD2	17	CASSPLAGLGVTDTQYF	TGTGCCAGCAGCCCTCTGGCGGGACTAGGGGTTACAGATACGCAGTATTTT
TRBV19	TRBJ2-3	once	TRBD2	16	CASKRIAGRGTDTQYF	TGTGCCAGTAAACGAATAGCGGGAAGGGGGACAGATACGCAGTATTTT
TRBV19	TRBJ2-3	NA	TRBD2	16	CASSIEGSGGLDTQYF	TGTGCCAGTAGTATAGAAGGTAGCGGGGGGTTGGATACGCAGTATTTT
TRBV7-3	TRBJ2-2	NA	NA	15	CASSSSGTETGELFF	TGTGCCAGCAGCTCCTCCGGGACGGAAACCGGGGAGCTGTTTTTT
TRBV7-3	TRBJ2-6	NA	NA	15	CASSLTGGGANVLTF	TGTGCCAGCAGCCTGACAGGCGGTGGGGCCAACGTCCTGACTTTC